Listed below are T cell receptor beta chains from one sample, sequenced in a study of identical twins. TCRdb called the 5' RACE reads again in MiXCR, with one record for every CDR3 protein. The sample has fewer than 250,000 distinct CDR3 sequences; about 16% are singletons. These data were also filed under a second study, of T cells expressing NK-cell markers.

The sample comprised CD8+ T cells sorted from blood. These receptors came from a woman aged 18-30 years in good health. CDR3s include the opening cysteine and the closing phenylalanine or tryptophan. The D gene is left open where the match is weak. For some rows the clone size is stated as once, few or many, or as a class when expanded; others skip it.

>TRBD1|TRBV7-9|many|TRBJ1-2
CASSSGDSYGYTF
TGTGCCAGCAGCTCTGGGGACAGCTATGGCTACACCTTC
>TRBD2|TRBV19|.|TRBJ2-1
CASSISSTSGGFFNEQFF
TGTGCCAGTAGTATCTCATCGACAAGCGGGGGATTTTTTAATGAGCAGTTCTTC
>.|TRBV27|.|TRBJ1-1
CASSLGGQGTEAFF
TGTGCCAGCAGTTTGGGGGGGCAGGGCACTGAAGCTTTCTTT
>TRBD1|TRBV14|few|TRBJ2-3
CASSQTGTGIADTQYF
TGTGCCAGCAGCCAGACCGGGACAGGGATAGCAGATACGCAGTATTTT
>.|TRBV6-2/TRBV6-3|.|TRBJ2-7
CASSYGDGAFYEQYF
TGTGCCAGCAGTTACGGGGACGGAGCATTCTACGAGCAGTACTTC
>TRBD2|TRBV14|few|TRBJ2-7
CASSQLPRGTYEQYF
TGTGCCAGCAGCCAATTGCCGCGGGGGACCTACGAGCAGTACTTC
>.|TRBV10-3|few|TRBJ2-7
CAIRSGDSSYEQYF
TGTGCCATACGTTCGGGGGACTCCTCCTACGAGCAGTACTTC
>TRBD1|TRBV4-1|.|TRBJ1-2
CASSRGQGDYGYTF
TGCGCCAGCAGCCGAGGACAGGGGGACTATGGCTACACCTTC
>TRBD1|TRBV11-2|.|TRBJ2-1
CASRPRGPAHNEQFF
TGTGCCAGCAGACCCAGGGGGCCCGCTCACAATGAGCAGTTCTTC
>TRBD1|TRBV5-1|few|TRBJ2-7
CASSPFGTGTYEQYF
TGCGCCAGCAGCCCATTTGGGACAGGGACCTACGAGCAGTACTTC
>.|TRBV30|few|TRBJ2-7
CAWSRETREQYF
TGTGCCTGGAGCCGTGAGACGCGGGAGCAGTACTTC
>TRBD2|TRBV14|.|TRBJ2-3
CASQSAGGPSTDTQYF
TGTGCCTCCCAATCGGCGGGAGGGCCCAGCACAGATACGCAGTATTTT
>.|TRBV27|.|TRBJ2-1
CASRISVYEQFF
TGTGCCAGCAGGATCAGCGTGTATGAGCAGTTCTTC
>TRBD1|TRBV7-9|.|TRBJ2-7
CASSSRQGLSYEQYF
TGTGCCAGCAGCTCCCGACAGGGTCTCTCCTACGAGCAGTACTTC
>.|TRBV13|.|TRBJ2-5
CASSLNFQGNEETQYF
TGTGCCAGCAGCTTAAATTTTCAGGGTAACGAGGAGACCCAGTACTTC
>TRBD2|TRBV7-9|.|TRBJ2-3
CASSSGTSETDTQYF
TGTGCCAGCAGCAGCGGCACTAGCGAGACAGATACGCAGTATTTT
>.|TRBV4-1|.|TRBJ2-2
CASSQLGNGELFF
TGCGCCAGCAGCCAATTGGGAAACGGGGAGCTGTTTTTT
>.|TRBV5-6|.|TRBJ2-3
CASSLGMSTDTQYF
TGTGCCAGCAGCCTCGGGATGAGTACAGATACGCAGTATTTT
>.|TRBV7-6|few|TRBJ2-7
CASSLVSVGTGTRGYEQYF
TGTGCCAGCAGCTTAGTTTCAGTGGGGACCGGGACCCGCGGATACGAGCAGTACTTC
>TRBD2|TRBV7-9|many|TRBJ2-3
CASSLSAGPDTDTQYF
TGTGCCAGCAGCCTGTCAGCGGGACCTGACACAGATACGCAGTATTTT
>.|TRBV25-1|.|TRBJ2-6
CASSGSGATGANVLTF
TGTGCCAGCAGTGGATCCGGGGCCACTGGGGCCAACGTCCTGACTTTC
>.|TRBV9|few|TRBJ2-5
CASSATSLEETQYF
TGTGCCAGCAGCGCAACTAGCTTAGAAGAGACCCAGTACTTC
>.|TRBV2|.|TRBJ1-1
CASSDGLGEAFF
TGTGCCAGCAGTGATGGGTTAGGTGAAGCTTTCTTT
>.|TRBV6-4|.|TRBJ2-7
CASSDDARSSYEQYF
TGTGCCAGCAGTGACGACGCAAGAAGCTCCTACGAGCAGTACTTC
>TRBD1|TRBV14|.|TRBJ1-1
CASSPFGTASNTEAFF
TGTGCCAGCAGCCCCTTTGGGACAGCCAGTAACACTGAAGCTTTCTTT
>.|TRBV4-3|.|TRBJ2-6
CASSDGYSGANVLTF
TGCGCCAGCTCGGACGGCTACTCTGGGGCCAACGTCCTGACTTTC
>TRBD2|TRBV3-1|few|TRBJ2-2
CASSQGVAGYTGELFF
TGTGCCAGCAGCCAAGGGGTAGCGGGGTACACCGGGGAGCTGTTTTTT
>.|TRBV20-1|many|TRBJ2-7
CSARVVSEQYF
TGCAGTGCTAGAGTGGTTTCCGAGCAGTACTTC
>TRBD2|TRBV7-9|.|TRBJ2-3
CASSATIVAGDTQYF
TGTGCCAGCAGCGCCACTATCGTAGCGGGGGATACGCAGTATTTT
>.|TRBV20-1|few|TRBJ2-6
CSAREDYSGANVLTF
TGCAGTGCTAGAGAGGACTACTCTGGGGCCAACGTCCTGACTTTC
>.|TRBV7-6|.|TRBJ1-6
CASREGGSPLHF
TGTGCCAGCAGGGAGGGTGGATCACCCCTCCACTTT
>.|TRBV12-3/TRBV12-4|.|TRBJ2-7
CASSLGHNYEQYF
TGTGCCAGCAGCCTGGGTCACAACTACGAGCAGTACTTC
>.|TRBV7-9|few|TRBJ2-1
CASSPRPPAINNEQFF
TGTGCCAGCAGCCCCCGGCCCCCAGCAATCAACAATGAGCAGTTCTTC
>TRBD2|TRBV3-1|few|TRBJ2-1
CASSQTAGGFGNEQFF
TGTGCCAGCAGCCAAACGGCGGGGGGGTTTGGGAATGAGCAGTTCTTC
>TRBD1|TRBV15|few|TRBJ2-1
CATSRDGRTGYYNEQFF
TGTGCCACCAGCAGAGATGGCAGGACAGGGTACTACAATGAGCAGTTCTTC